This T cell receptor (beta chain) was obtained from a study of blood T cell repertoires in COVID-19. Authors' processing steps: Reference gene primer amplification gave estimated nucleated cell counts. Only in-frame clones appear in the TCRdb table, and some are missing; sequencing was by immunoSEQ multiplex PCR. The V and J calls and clone size come from that table; D and trimming were worked out from the DNA. The sample records about 72,000 clones, approximately 90% being singletons. The CDR3 extends over 15 amino acids. The trim removed 0 bases at V and 7 bases at J, leaving 5 bases unmatched. Per the germline V gene, CDR1 is SGDLS and CDR2 is YYNGEE.

This rearrangement joins TRBV9 to TRBJ2-1, with TRBD2 identical over 9 bases. The TCR comes from a woman aged 55-75 years with active COVID-19. Material: peripheral blood. Here the CDR3 DNA reads TGTGCCAGCAGCGTAGCGGGGCGGGAGGGGAATGAGCAGTTCTTC. It yields the protein CASSVAGREGNEQFF.